This TCR beta chain was retrieved from a study of blood T cell repertoires in COVID-19. Study summary: COVID-19 samples, acute and convalescent, were from the United States, Italy and Spain.

Sequenced by immunoSEQ multiplex PCR; TCRdb stores in-frame clones only, minus some. The sample shows 270,000 or so clones, roughly nine tenths of them seen only once. Germline lookup yields CDR1 SNHLY and CDR2 FYNNEI. With 5 bases clipped from V and 10 bases from J, the junction kept 13 bases outside the gene matches. The CDR3 consists of 15 residues. This clone appeared a single time. The rearrangement joins TRBV2 to TRBJ1-5; 8 bases agree with TRBD1. This clonotype originated in a woman in her thirties or forties who had recovered from COVID-19. The material sequenced was peripheral blood. The CDR3 protein is CASSTWGQAGYPQHF. The CDR3 DNA follows: TGTGCCAGCAGTACCTGGGGACAGGCTGGGTATCCCCAGCATTTT. Filled out from reference TRBV2 and TRBJ1-5, the complete variable domain reads EPEVTQTPSHQVTQMGQEVILRCVPISNHLYFYWYRQILGQKVEFLVSFYNNEISEKSEIFDDQFSVERPDGSNFTLKIRSTKLEDSAMYFCASSTWGQAGYPQHFGDGTRLSIL.